This T cell receptor beta chain was captured in a study of OX40 agonist ivuxolimab in advanced cancers. Study at large: Patients received ivuxolimab, an agonistic anti-OX40 (CD134) antibody. Patients in dose escalation had liver, melanoma, kidney or head and neck cancers. Findings of the study overall: CD8+ T cells showed, on average, more clonal expansion than CD4+ cells.

The data were produced by immunoSEQ multiplex PCR, yet TCRdb's version contains in-frame clones alone and is incomplete. The sample has roughly 58,000 clones; more than 65% are singletons. About this clone: What it binds is not known.

This TCR was sampled from an adult with an advanced solid tumor such as melanoma, head and neck, liver or kidney cancer. The specimen comprised CD4+ or CD8+ T cells sorted from blood, sampled in a trial of the OX40 agonist ivuxolimab.

The CDR3 here is CASSQVENTIYF. The CDR3 DNA reads TGTGCCAGCAGCCAGGTGGAAAACACCATATATTTT. The gene calls are TRBV2 and TRBJ1-3; no reliable D call. CDR1 is SNHLY, CDR2 FYNNEI, per germline. Trimming left V 6 bases short and J 6 bases short, with 9 bases between. This CDR3 spans 12 amino acids.